This T cell receptor (beta chain) derives from a study of T-cell reconstitution after alpha-beta-depleted transplantation in children. About this clonotype itself: What it binds is not known.

Molecular barcoding with unique molecular identifiers was used for the TCRbeta library. TCRdb analysed the PCR reads with MiXCR anew, one entry per CDR3 protein. The repertoire holds about 280,000 distinct CDR3 sequences, with 11% as singletons. Findings and limits, study-wide: Newly produced T cells mostly provided counts and TCRbeta diversity after one year, as hyperexpanded clones declined. Several patients had high TCRbeta diversity at day 60; it came from surviving recipient T cells and thymic progenitors. As was reported, about two months after transplant, alpha-beta T cells came from several hundred expanded graft clones.

The trim removed 8 bases at V and 5 bases at J, leaving 9 bases unmatched. Germline CDR1 LNHDA, CDR2 SQIVND (reference sequence). The CDR3 is made up of 14 amino acids. The starting material was peripheral blood, obtained 180 days after TCRalphabeta/CD19-depleted stem cell transplant. The clonotype comes from a male patient between 2 and 10 years old who had a stem cell transplant for chronic granulomatous disease, so the T cells may come from the graft donor. The chain couples TRBV19 to TRBJ2-1; 7 bases map to TRBD2. This CDR3 reads CASGGDFYHNEQFF. For the CDR3, the DNA is TGTGCCAGTGGGGGGGACTTCTACCACAATGAGCAGTTCTTC.